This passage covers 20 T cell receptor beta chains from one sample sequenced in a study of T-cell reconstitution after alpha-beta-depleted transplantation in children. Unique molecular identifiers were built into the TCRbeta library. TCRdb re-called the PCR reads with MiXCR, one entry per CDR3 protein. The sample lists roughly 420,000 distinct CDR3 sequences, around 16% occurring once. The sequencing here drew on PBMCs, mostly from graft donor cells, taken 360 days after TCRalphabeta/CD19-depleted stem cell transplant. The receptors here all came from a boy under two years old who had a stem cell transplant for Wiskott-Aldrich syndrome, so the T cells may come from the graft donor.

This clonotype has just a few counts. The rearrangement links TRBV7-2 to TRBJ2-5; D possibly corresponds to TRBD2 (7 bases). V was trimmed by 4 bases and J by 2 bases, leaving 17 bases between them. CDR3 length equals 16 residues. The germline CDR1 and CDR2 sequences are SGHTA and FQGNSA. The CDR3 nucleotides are TGTGCCAGCAGCTCAGAGGGGGGGCGGCCTCAAGAGACCCAGTACTTC. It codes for CASSSEGGRPQETQYF. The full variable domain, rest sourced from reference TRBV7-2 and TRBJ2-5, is GAGVSQSPSNKVTEKGKDVELRCDPISGHTALYWYRQSLGQGLEFLIYFQGNSAPDKSGLPSDRFSAERTGGSVSTLTIQRTQQEDSAVYLCASSSEGGRPQETQYFGPGTRLLVL.

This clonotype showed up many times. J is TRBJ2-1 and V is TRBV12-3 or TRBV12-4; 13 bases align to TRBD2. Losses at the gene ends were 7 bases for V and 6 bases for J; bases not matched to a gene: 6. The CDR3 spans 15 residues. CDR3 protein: CASKRGLAGSNEQFF. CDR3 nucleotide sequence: TGTGCCAGCAAGAGGGGACTAGCGGGAAGCAATGAGCAGTTCTTC.

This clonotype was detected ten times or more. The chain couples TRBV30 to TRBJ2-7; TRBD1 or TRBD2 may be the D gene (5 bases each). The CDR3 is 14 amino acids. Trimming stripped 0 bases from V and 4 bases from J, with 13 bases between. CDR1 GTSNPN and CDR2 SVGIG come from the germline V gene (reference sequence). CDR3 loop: CAWSVGPGAYEQYF. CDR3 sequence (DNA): TGTGCCTGGAGTGTAGGGCCCGGGGCGTACGAGCAGTACTTC.

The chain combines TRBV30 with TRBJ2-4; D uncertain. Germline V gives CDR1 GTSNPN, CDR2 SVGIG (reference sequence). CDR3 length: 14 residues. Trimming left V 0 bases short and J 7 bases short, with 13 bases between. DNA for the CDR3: TGTGCCTGGAGTGTACTTGGGGTTGGGAACATTCAGTACTTC. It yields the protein CAWSVLGVGNIQYF.

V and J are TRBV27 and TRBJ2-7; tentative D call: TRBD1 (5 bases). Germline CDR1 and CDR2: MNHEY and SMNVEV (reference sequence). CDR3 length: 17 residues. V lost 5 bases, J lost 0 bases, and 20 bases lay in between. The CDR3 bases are TGTGCCAGCAGTCCAAGGGATAGGGGCTACAGCTCCTACGAGCAGTACTTC. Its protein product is CASSPRDRGYSSYEQYF.

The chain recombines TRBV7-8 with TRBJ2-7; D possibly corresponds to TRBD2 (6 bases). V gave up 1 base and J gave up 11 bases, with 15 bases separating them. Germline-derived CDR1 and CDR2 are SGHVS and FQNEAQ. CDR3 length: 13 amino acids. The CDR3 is CASSLGRTGEKYF. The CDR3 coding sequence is TGTGCCAGCAGCTTAGGTAGGACGGGAGAAAAGTACTTC.

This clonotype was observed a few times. As DNA, the CDR3 is TGCAGTGCCATAATTTCAGAGACCCAGTACTTC. Amino acids: CSAIISETQYF. The chain employs TRBV20-1 and TRBJ2-5; D gene unclear. This CDR3 has 11 amino acids. CDR1 is DFQATT and CDR2 is SNEGSKA in the germline V gene (reference sequence). Trimming took off 6 bases at V and 4 bases at J, with 9 bases between the two ends.

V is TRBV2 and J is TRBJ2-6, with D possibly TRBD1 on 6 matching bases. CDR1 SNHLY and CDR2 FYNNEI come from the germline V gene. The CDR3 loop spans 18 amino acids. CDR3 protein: CTFRTARGIVSGANVLTF. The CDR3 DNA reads TGTACCTTCAGAACTGCGAGGGGGATAGTATCTGGGGCCAACGTCCTGACTTTC.

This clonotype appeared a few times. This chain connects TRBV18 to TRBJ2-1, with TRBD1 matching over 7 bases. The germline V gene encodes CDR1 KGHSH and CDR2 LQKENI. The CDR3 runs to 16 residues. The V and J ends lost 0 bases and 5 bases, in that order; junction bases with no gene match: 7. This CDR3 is CASSPPQGVSDNEQFF. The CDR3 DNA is TGTGCCAGCTCACCACCCCAGGGGGTCAGCGACAATGAGCAGTTCTTC.

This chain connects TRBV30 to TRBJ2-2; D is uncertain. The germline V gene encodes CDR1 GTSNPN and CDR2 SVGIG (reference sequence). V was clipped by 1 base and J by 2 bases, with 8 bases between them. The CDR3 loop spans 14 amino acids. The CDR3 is CAWSDATNTGELFF. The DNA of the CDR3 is TGTGCCTGGAGTGACGCTACCAACACCGGGGAGCTGTTTTTT.

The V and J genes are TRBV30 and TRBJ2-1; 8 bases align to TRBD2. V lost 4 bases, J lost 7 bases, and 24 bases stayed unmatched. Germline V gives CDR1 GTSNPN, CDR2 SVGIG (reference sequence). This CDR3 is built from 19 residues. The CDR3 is CAWNKLRGRERESRNEQFF. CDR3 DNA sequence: TGTGCCTGGAATAAGCTACGGGGCCGTGAGCGGGAGAGTAGAAATGAGCAGTTCTTC. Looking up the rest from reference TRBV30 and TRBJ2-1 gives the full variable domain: SQTIHQWPATLVQPVGSPLSLECTVEGTSNPNLYWYRQAAGRGLQLLFYSVGIGQISSEVPQNLSASRPQDRQFILSSKKLLLSDSGFYLCAWNKLRGRERESRNEQFFGPGTRLTVL.

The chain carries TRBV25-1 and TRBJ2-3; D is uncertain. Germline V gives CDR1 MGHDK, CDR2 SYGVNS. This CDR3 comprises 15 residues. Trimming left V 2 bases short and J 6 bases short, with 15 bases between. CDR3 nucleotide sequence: TGTGCCAGCAGTGAACCTGGTCTTCGGTCGGATACGCAGTATTTT. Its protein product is CASSEPGLRSDTQYF.

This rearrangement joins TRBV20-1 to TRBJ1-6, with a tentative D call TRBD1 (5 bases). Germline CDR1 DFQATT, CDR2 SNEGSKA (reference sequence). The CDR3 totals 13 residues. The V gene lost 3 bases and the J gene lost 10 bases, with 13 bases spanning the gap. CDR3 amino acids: CSASKGTGSPLHF. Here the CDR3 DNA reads TGCAGTGCTAGCAAGGGGACGGGGTCACCCCTCCACTTT.

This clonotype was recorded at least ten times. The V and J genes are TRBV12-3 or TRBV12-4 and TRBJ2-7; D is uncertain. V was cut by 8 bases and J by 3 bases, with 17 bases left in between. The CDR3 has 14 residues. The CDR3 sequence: CASAQQVENYEQYF. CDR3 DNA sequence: TGTGCCAGCGCTCAGCAGGTGGAAAACTACGAGCAGTACTTC.

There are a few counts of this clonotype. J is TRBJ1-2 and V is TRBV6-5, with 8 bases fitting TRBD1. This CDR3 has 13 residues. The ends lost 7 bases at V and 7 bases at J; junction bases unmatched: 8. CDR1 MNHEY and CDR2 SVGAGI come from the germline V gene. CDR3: CASTLDRVGGYTF. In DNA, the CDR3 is TGTGCCAGCACTTTGGACAGGGTTGGTGGCTACACCTTC.

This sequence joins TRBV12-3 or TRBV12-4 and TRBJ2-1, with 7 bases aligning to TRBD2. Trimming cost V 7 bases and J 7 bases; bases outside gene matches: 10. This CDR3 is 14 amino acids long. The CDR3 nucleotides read TGTGCCAGCAACGCGGGGGTAGTTACGAATGAGCAGTTCTTC. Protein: CASNAGVVTNEQFF.

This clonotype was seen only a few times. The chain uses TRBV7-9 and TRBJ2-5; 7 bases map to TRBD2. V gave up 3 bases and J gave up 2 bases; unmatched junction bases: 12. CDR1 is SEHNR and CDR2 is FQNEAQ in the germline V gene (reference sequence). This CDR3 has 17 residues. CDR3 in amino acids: CASSLGVPAGPQETQYF. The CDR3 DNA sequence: TGTGCCAGCAGCTTGGGGGTACCAGCGGGACCTCAAGAGACCCAGTACTTC.

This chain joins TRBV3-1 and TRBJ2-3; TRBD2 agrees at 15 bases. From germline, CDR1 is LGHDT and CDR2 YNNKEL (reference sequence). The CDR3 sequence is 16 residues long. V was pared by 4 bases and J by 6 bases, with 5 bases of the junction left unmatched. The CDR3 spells CASSRTSGGAGDTQYF. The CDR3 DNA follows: TGTGCCAGCAGCCGGACTAGCGGGGGGGCCGGGGATACGCAGTATTTT.

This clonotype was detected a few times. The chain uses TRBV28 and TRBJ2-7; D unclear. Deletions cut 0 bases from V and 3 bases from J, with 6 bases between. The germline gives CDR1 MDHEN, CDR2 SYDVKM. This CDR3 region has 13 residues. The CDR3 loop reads CASSLWANYEQYF. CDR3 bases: TGTGCCAGCAGTTTATGGGCCAACTACGAGCAGTACTTC.

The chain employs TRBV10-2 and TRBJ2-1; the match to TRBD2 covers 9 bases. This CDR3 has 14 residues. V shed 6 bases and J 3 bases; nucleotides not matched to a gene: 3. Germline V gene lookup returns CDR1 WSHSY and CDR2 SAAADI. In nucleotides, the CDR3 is TGCGCCAGCAGGTTAGCGGGAGACTACAATGAGCAGTTCTTC. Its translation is CASRLAGDYNEQFF.